The 17 T cell receptor beta chains given below trace back to one sample, sequenced in a study of T cell responses to AZD1222 COVID-19 vaccine. The protocol was immunoSEQ multiplex PCR, while the TCRdb copy is restricted to in-frame clones and leaves out a portion. The sample consists of 100,000 to 150,000 clones, roughly 93% of them appearing once. The sequences come from peripheral blood, collected 28 days after the second AZD1222 dose. Every receptor here comes from an adult who received the AZD1222 COVID-19 vaccine.

The chain recombines TRBV5-6 with TRBJ1-3; perhaps TRBD1 as D (6 bases). Germline V CDR1 and CDR2: SGHDT, YYEEEE. CDR3 length equals 18 residues. V was pared by 0 bases and J by 4 bases, with 20 bases between. CDR3 in amino acids: CASSLGRQVSLSGNTIYF. CDR3 bases: TGTGCCAGCAGCTTGGGTCGACAGGTCTCCTTGTCCGGAAACACCATATATTTT.

This chain links TRBV6-6 with TRBJ2-3; TRBD2 agrees at 13 bases. The J segment lost 2 bases and the V segment lost 5 bases, leaving 7 bases of the junction unmatched. This CDR3 contains 17 residues. Germline assignment: CDR1 MNHNY and CDR2 SVGAGI (reference sequence). The CDR3 bases are TGTGCCAGCAGTCGCCTAGGACTAGCGGGAGTCACAGATACGCAGTATTTT. Its translation: CASSRLGLAGVTDTQYF.

The chain couples TRBV29-1 to TRBJ1-4, with D possibly being TRBD1 (6 bases). Between the trimmed V and J ends, which lost 7 bases and 3 bases, there was a span of 15 bases. The CDR3 is made up of 14 amino acids. Germline V gene lookup returns CDR1 SQVTM and CDR2 ANQGSEA. This CDR3 is CSARRTVSNEKLFF. For the CDR3, the DNA is TGCAGCGCCCGCCGGACAGTTTCTAATGAAAAACTGTTTTTT.

The rearrangement links TRBV5-1 to TRBJ2-1; no firm D call. The germline V and J ends were trimmed by 3 bases and 4 bases, with 5 bases remaining between them. The CDR3 is 12 amino acids. The germline gives CDR1 SGHRS, CDR2 YFSETQ. CDR3 in amino acids: CASSWDYNEQFF. For the CDR3, the DNA is TGCGCCAGCAGCTGGGATTACAATGAGCAGTTCTTC.

The chain links TRBV28 to TRBJ1-2, with D perhaps TRBD1 (5 bases). Trimming removed 3 bases at V and 3 bases at J, with 11 bases between. The CDR3 has 14 amino acids. The germline CDR1 and CDR2 sequences are MDHEN and SYDVKM. The CDR3 is CASSLFVQDYGYTF. In DNA, the CDR3 is TGTGCCAGCAGTTTGTTCGTACAGGACTATGGCTACACCTTC.

This chain joins TRBV6-5 and TRBJ1-1, with TRBD1 matching over 9 bases. This CDR3 comprises 15 residues. Trimming removed 6 bases from V and 5 bases from J; junction bases left unmatched: 10. From germline, CDR1 is MNHEY and CDR2 SVGAGI. The CDR3 here is CASRAETGGGTEAFF. The CDR3 coding sequence is TGTGCCAGCAGAGCCGAGACAGGGGGAGGGACTGAAGCTTTCTTT.

This clone was found a few times. The chain has TRBV4-2 and TRBJ1-3, with 9 bases that match TRBD1. The ends lost 4 bases at V and 3 bases at J; junction bases unmatched: 7. This CDR3 region has 16 residues. Germline loops: CDR1 LGHNA, CDR2 YNFKEQ. Here the CDR3 reads CASSPATGGGGNTIYF. The CDR3 nucleotides read TGTGCCAGCAGCCCAGCGACAGGGGGTGGTGGAAACACCATATATTTT.

The table lists this clone with a count of one. The chain joins TRBV19 to TRBJ1-6; D gene ambiguous. V was pared by 5 bases and J by 3 bases, with 8 bases between. This CDR3 region has 14 residues. CDR1 LNHDA and CDR2 SQIVND come from the germline V gene (reference sequence). This chain's CDR3 is CASSHINYNSPLHF. CDR3 coding DNA: TGTGCCAGTAGTCACATAAACTATAATTCACCCCTCCACTTT.

This clone has only one observation. This chain joins TRBV5-4 and TRBJ1-5, with D unresolved. This CDR3 spans 15 amino acids. V was clipped by 1 base and J by 4 bases, with 12 bases between them. CDR1 and CDR2 from the germline V gene are SGHNT and YYREEE (reference sequence). The CDR3 loop reads CASSLNTAINQPQHF. The CDR3 coding sequence is TGTGCCAGCAGCTTGAATACAGCGATTAATCAGCCCCAGCATTTT. The full variable domain, with the rest looked up from reference TRBV5-4 and TRBJ1-5, is ETGVTQSPTHLIKTRGQQVTLRCSSQSGHNTVSWYQQALGQGPQFIFQYYREEENGRGNFPPRFSGLQFPNYSSELNVNALELDDSALYLCASSLNTAINQPQHFGDGTRLSIL.

J is TRBJ1-4 and V is TRBV27; no definite D call. In germline, CDR1 is MNHEY, CDR2 SMNVEV (reference sequence). The CDR3 is 15 residues long. V was pared by 2 bases and J by 1 base, with 8 bases between. CDR3 residues: CASSLRGVTNEKLFF. CDR3 DNA: TGTGCCAGCAGTTTACGCGGGGTAACTAATGAAAAACTGTTTTTT.

This chain's CDR3 is CASSFSGTEAFF. In DNA, the CDR3 is TGTGCCAGCAGCTTTTCGGGGACTGAAGCTTTCTTT. The chain is built from TRBV7-9 and TRBJ1-1; D not certain. The V end lost 3 bases, the J end lost 5 bases, and 7 bases lay between the germline ends. The CDR3 is 12 residues long. From germline, CDR1 is SEHNR and CDR2 FQNEAQ (reference sequence).

The J gene is TRBJ2-5, the V gene TRBV19; 7 bases are shared with TRBD1. The ends lost 2 bases at V and 2 bases at J; junction bases unmatched: 5. The germline gives CDR1 LNHDA, CDR2 SQIVND (reference sequence). This CDR3 is built from 15 residues. CDR3 sequence (DNA): TGTGCCAGTAGTATACCCGGGACAGCACAAGAGACCCAGTACTTC. Its protein is CASSIPGTAQETQYF.

The rearrangement uses TRBV10-3 and TRBJ1-4; 9 positions agree with TRBD1. V shed 6 bases and J 6 bases; nucleotides not matched to a gene: 8. Germline V gene sequence: CDR1 ENHRY, CDR2 SYGVKD. The CDR3 consists of 15 residues. The chain's CDR3 is CAISGSGQGYEKLFF. CDR3 sequence (DNA): TGTGCCATCAGCGGGTCGGGACAGGGATATGAAAAACTGTTTTTT.

The chain employs TRBV5-1 and TRBJ2-7; 9 bases map to TRBD2. The CDR3 contains 14 residues. V trimming: 2 bases; J trimming: 6 bases; junction bases outside the gene matches: 6. The germline CDR1 and CDR2 sequences are SGHRS and YFSETQ. CDR3 region: CASSFSGSGSEQYF. CDR3 nucleotides: TGCGCCAGCAGCTTTAGCGGGAGTGGGAGCGAGCAGTACTTC.

The rearrangement uses TRBV19 and TRBJ2-2, with D possibly TRBD1 on 6 matching bases. Germline V lookup: CDR1 LNHDA, CDR2 SQIVND (reference sequence). V was pared by 6 bases and J by 4 bases, with 12 bases between. This CDR3 has 14 amino acids. The CDR3 DNA follows: TGTGCCAGTAGAACTACAGGGTTCACCGGGGAGCTGTTTTTT. This translates into CASRTTGFTGELFF.

V is TRBV12-3 or TRBV12-4 and J is TRBJ2-7; D gene uncertain. V shed 5 bases and J shed 4 bases, with 9 bases lying between them. CDR3 length: 12 residues. CDR3 coding DNA: TGTGCCAGCAGTCTAACCCATTACGAGCAGTACTTC. Amino acids: CASSLTHYEQYF.

The chain couples TRBV25-1 to TRBJ2-2; 11 nucleotides match TRBD1. From germline, CDR1 is MGHDK and CDR2 SYGVNS. Trimming removed 1 base from V and 5 bases from J; junction bases left unmatched: 3. The CDR3 sequence is 16 residues long. The CDR3 protein is CASSEWDRGRTGELFF. Here the CDR3 DNA reads TGTGCCAGCAGTGAATGGGACAGGGGGAGAACCGGGGAGCTGTTTTTT.